This is a list of T cell receptor beta chains from one sample in a study of blood T cell repertoires in COVID-19. Assay used: immunoSEQ multiplex PCR; TCRdb lists only in-frame clones, some missing. The sample carries approximately 300,000 clones, 80% to 95% recorded once. Sequences were obtained from peripheral blood. The receptors stem from a woman between 25 and 40 years old with COVID-19, enrolled during active disease. Both conserved end residues are part of each CDR3. The order of the fields is D gene, clone size, V gene, J gene, CDR3 protein, CDR3 DNA. A D gene is named only where the DNA matches it firmly. Size is omitted from some rows. Given values are once, few, many or a class for expanded clones.

D gene: .
clone size: .
V gene: TRBV9
J gene: TRBJ2-1
CDR3 protein: CASSVGSTGNEQFF
CDR3 DNA: TGTGCCAGCAGCGTAGGTTCGACAGGCAATGAGCAGTTCTTC

D gene: TRBD1
clone size: .
V gene: TRBV13
J gene: TRBJ1-4
CDR3 protein: CASSSRGQGDEKLFF
CDR3 DNA: TGTGCCAGCAGCTCCCGCGGACAGGGGGACGAAAAACTGTTTTTT

D gene: .
clone size: once
V gene: TRBV19
J gene: TRBJ1-5
CDR3 protein: CASWRGWGNQPQHF
CDR3 DNA: TGTGCCAGTTGGAGGGGTTGGGGCAATCAGCCCCAGCATTTT

D gene: .
clone size: .
V gene: TRBV5-1
J gene: TRBJ1-1
CDR3 protein: CASSLYGTGVGTEAFF
CDR3 DNA: TGCGCCAGCAGCTTGTATGGCACAGGAGTGGGCACTGAAGCTTTCTTT

D gene: TRBD1
clone size: .
V gene: TRBV5-4
J gene: TRBJ1-4
CDR3 protein: CASSLGQGSNEKLFF
CDR3 DNA: TGTGCCAGCAGCTTGGGACAGGGCTCTAATGAAAAACTGTTTTTT

D gene: TRBD2
clone size: .
V gene: TRBV6-5
J gene: TRBJ2-2
CDR3 protein: CASSQGLAVTGELFF
CDR3 DNA: TGTGCCAGCAGCCAGGGACTAGCGGTCACCGGGGAGCTGTTTTTT

D gene: TRBD1
clone size: .
V gene: TRBV7-8
J gene: TRBJ1-1
CDR3 protein: CASSGGTGTGASDTEAFF
CDR3 DNA: TGTGCCAGCAGCGGCGGTACCGGGACAGGCGCCTCGGACACTGAAGCTTTCTTT

D gene: .
clone size: .
V gene: TRBV5-1
J gene: TRBJ2-2
CDR3 protein: CASSLAGYTGELFF
CDR3 DNA: TGCGCCAGCAGCTTGGCTGGCTACACCGGGGAGCTGTTTTTT

D gene: .
clone size: .
V gene: TRBV27
J gene: TRBJ1-2
CDR3 protein: CASGFGVGRLSDLNYGYTF
CDR3 DNA: TGTGCCAGCGGCTTCGGGGTAGGACGCCTATCCGACCTTAACTATGGCTACACCTTC

D gene: .
clone size: .
V gene: TRBV11-2
J gene: TRBJ2-7
CDR3 protein: CASSLVGGLSYEQYF
CDR3 DNA: TGTGCCAGCAGCTTAGTCGGGGGTTTGAGCTACGAGCAGTACTTC

D gene: .
clone size: .
V gene: TRBV5-1
J gene: TRBJ1-4
CDR3 protein: CASTQDGRDEKLFF
CDR3 DNA: TGCGCCAGCACCCAGGACGGCAGGGATGAAAAACTGTTTTTT

D gene: TRBD2
clone size: once
V gene: TRBV15
J gene: TRBJ2-1
CDR3 protein: CATGAGGTGNEQFF
CDR3 DNA: TGTGCCACCGGGGCGGGAGGGACGGGGAATGAGCAGTTCTTC

D gene: TRBD1
clone size: .
V gene: TRBV5-1
J gene: TRBJ2-7
CDR3 protein: CASSLGLGDSYNEQYF
CDR3 DNA: TGCGCCAGCAGCCTGGGCCTGGGGGACAGCTACAACGAGCAGTACTTC

D gene: .
clone size: .
V gene: TRBV5-1
J gene: TRBJ2-1
CDR3 protein: CASSFGISTLEQFF
CDR3 DNA: TGCGCCAGCAGCTTTGGTATTAGCACCTTAGAGCAGTTCTTC

D gene: .
clone size: .
V gene: TRBV6-5
J gene: TRBJ2-6
CDR3 protein: CASSMGGSGANVLTF
CDR3 DNA: TGTGCCAGCAGTATGGGGGGCTCTGGGGCCAACGTCCTGACTTTC

D gene: TRBD1
clone size: .
V gene: TRBV6-5
J gene: TRBJ2-1
CDR3 protein: CASETSGQGGDEQFF
CDR3 DNA: TGTGCCAGCGAAACATCGGGACAGGGGGGTGATGAGCAGTTCTTC

D gene: TRBD1
clone size: .
V gene: TRBV7-2
J gene: TRBJ1-1
CDR3 protein: CASSLVAGGSEAFF
CDR3 DNA: TGTGCCAGCAGCTTAGTTGCAGGGGGCAGTGAAGCTTTCTTT

D gene: TRBD1
clone size: .
V gene: TRBV7-9
J gene: TRBJ2-7
CDR3 protein: CASSSPGQGYEQYF
CDR3 DNA: TGTGCCAGCAGCTCGCCGGGACAGGGGTACGAGCAGTACTTC

D gene: .
clone size: .
V gene: TRBV5-1
J gene: TRBJ2-3
CDR3 protein: CASSLGRTDTQYF
CDR3 DNA: TGCGCCAGCAGCTTGGGGCGCACAGATACGCAGTATTTT

D gene: .
clone size: .
V gene: TRBV27
J gene: TRBJ2-1
CDR3 protein: CASSLRGKYNEQFF
CDR3 DNA: TGTGCCAGCAGTTTACGGGGGAAATACAATGAGCAGTTCTTC

D gene: .
clone size: .
V gene: TRBV6-2/TRBV6-3
J gene: TRBJ1-1
CDR3 protein: CASSNRGGLSTEAFF
CDR3 DNA: TGTGCCAGCAGTAACCGCGGAGGGTTAAGCACTGAAGCTTTCTTT

D gene: .
clone size: .
V gene: TRBV18
J gene: TRBJ1-3
CDR3 protein: CASSPLLRNSGNTIYF
CDR3 DNA: TGTGCCAGCTCACCACTCCTGCGCAACTCTGGAAACACCATATATTTT

D gene: .
clone size: .
V gene: TRBV5-4
J gene: TRBJ2-3
CDR3 protein: CASSLQQGRPDTQYF
CDR3 DNA: TGTGCCAGCAGCTTGCAACAGGGGAGGCCAGATACGCAGTATTTT

D gene: .
clone size: .
V gene: TRBV4-1
J gene: TRBJ2-7
CDR3 protein: CASSLAPQGNFEQYF
CDR3 DNA: TGCGCCAGCAGCCTCGCCCCACAGGGAAACTTCGAGCAGTACTTC

D gene: TRBD2
clone size: .
V gene: TRBV4-2
J gene: TRBJ2-3
CDR3 protein: CASSRAPTAGEGDTQYF
CDR3 DNA: TGTGCCAGCAGCCGCGCACCCACGGCGGGAGAAGGAGATACGCAGTATTTT

D gene: TRBD2
clone size: .
V gene: TRBV24-1
J gene: TRBJ2-3
CDR3 protein: CATSDFRGDTDTQYF
CDR3 DNA: TGTGCCACCAGTGATTTTCGGGGGGACACAGATACGCAGTATTTT

D gene: .
clone size: .
V gene: TRBV27
J gene: TRBJ2-1
CDR3 protein: CASSLDYSYNEQFF
CDR3 DNA: TGTGCCAGCAGTCTCGACTACTCCTACAATGAGCAGTTCTTC

D gene: .
clone size: .
V gene: TRBV5-4
J gene: TRBJ2-1
CDR3 protein: CASSLAFQGGGDEQFF
CDR3 DNA: TGTGCCAGCAGCTTGGCATTCCAGGGTGGCGGGGATGAGCAGTTCTTC

D gene: TRBD2
clone size: .
V gene: TRBV2
J gene: TRBJ2-7
CDR3 protein: CASSDWWTSVTYEQYF
CDR3 DNA: TGTGCCAGCAGTGATTGGTGGACTAGCGTCACCTACGAGCAGTACTTC

D gene: .
clone size: .
V gene: TRBV6-5
J gene: TRBJ2-3
CDR3 protein: CASKRVEAGTQYF
CDR3 DNA: TGTGCCAGCAAAAGGGTGGAGGCGGGTACGCAGTATTTT

D gene: TRBD1
clone size: .
V gene: TRBV28
J gene: TRBJ1-2
CDR3 protein: CASSHQTGYNYGYTF
CDR3 DNA: TGTGCCAGCAGTCACCAGACAGGGTATAACTATGGCTACACCTTC

D gene: .
clone size: .
V gene: TRBV3-1/TRBV3-2
J gene: TRBJ1-5
CDR3 protein: CASSQFGAGQPQHF
CDR3 DNA: TGTGCCAGCAGCCAATTTGGAGCGGGTCAGCCCCAGCATTTT

D gene: .
clone size: .
V gene: TRBV10-3
J gene: TRBJ1-2
CDR3 protein: CAISVPRGDGYTF
CDR3 DNA: TGTGCCATCAGTGTGCCCAGGGGCGATGGCTACACCTTC

D gene: TRBD1
clone size: .
V gene: TRBV28
J gene: TRBJ1-6
CDR3 protein: CASSSTGVAPNSPLHF
CDR3 DNA: TGTGCCAGCAGTTCAACAGGGGTGGCCCCGAATTCACCCCTCCACTTT

D gene: .
clone size: .
V gene: TRBV28
J gene: TRBJ2-7
CDR3 protein: CASRRQYYEQYF
CDR3 DNA: TGTGCCAGCAGGAGGCAGTACTACGAGCAGTACTTC

D gene: TRBD1
clone size: .
V gene: TRBV24-1
J gene: TRBJ2-7
CDR3 protein: CATSEGRGLDEQYF
CDR3 DNA: TGTGCCACCAGTGAGGGCAGGGGGCTGGACGAGCAGTACTTC

D gene: .
clone size: .
V gene: TRBV2
J gene: TRBJ2-7
CDR3 protein: CASRPRDTGSSEQYF
CDR3 DNA: TGTGCCAGCAGGCCGAGGGACACGGGGTCATCCGAGCAGTACTTC

D gene: TRBD1
clone size: .
V gene: TRBV7-6
J gene: TRBJ2-7
CDR3 protein: CASSLPPGQAYEQYF
CDR3 DNA: TGTGCCAGCAGCTTACCCCCGGGACAGGCCTACGAGCAGTACTTC

D gene: TRBD1
clone size: .
V gene: TRBV25-1
J gene: TRBJ1-1
CDR3 protein: CASSETSGGWTEAFF
CDR3 DNA: TGTGCCAGCAGTGAAACTTCAGGGGGATGGACTGAAGCTTTCTTT

D gene: TRBD1
clone size: .
V gene: TRBV29-1
J gene: TRBJ1-4
CDR3 protein: CSATGATNEKLFF
CDR3 DNA: TGCAGCGCAACAGGGGCAACTAATGAAAAACTGTTTTTT

D gene: TRBD2
clone size: .
V gene: TRBV28
J gene: TRBJ2-1
CDR3 protein: CASSTPGAGGSNEQFF
CDR3 DNA: TGTGCCAGCAGTACCCCCGGGGCGGGAGGATCCAATGAGCAGTTCTTC

D gene: .
clone size: .
V gene: TRBV6-6
J gene: TRBJ1-3
CDR3 protein: CASSYPPPGNTIYF
CDR3 DNA: TGTGCCAGCAGTTACCCCCCTCCTGGAAACACCATATATTTT

D gene: TRBD2
clone size: .
V gene: TRBV3-1/TRBV3-2
J gene: TRBJ2-7
CDR3 protein: CASSQDPSGRAYEQYF
CDR3 DNA: TGTGCCAGCAGCCAAGATCCCAGCGGGAGGGCCTACGAGCAGTACTTC

D gene: TRBD1
clone size: .
V gene: TRBV5-1
J gene: TRBJ1-2
CDR3 protein: CASSLDGDRGNYGYTF
CDR3 DNA: TGCGCCAGCAGCTTGGATGGGGACAGGGGGAACTACGGCTACACCTTC

D gene: TRBD2
clone size: .
V gene: TRBV30
J gene: TRBJ2-5
CDR3 protein: CAWSALTSGRAPYF
CDR3 DNA: TGTGCCTGGAGTGCCCTGACTAGCGGGAGGGCCCCATACTTC

D gene: TRBD2
clone size: .
V gene: TRBV5-1
J gene: TRBJ2-1
CDR3 protein: CASSLKPPGGPNEQFF
CDR3 DNA: TGCGCCAGCAGCTTAAAACCCCCGGGAGGGCCCAATGAGCAGTTCTTC

D gene: TRBD1
clone size: .
V gene: TRBV11-2
J gene: TRBJ1-1
CDR3 protein: CASSVTGDREAFF
CDR3 DNA: TGTGCCAGCAGCGTTACAGGGGATAGGGAAGCTTTCTTT

D gene: .
clone size: .
V gene: TRBV10-3
J gene: TRBJ2-1
CDR3 protein: CAITQDREGEQFF
CDR3 DNA: TGTGCCATCACCCAGGACAGGGAGGGAGAGCAGTTCTTC

D gene: TRBD2
clone size: .
V gene: TRBV27
J gene: TRBJ2-7
CDR3 protein: CASSLGTKLYEQYF
CDR3 DNA: TGTGCCAGCAGTTTAGGGACTAAGCTGTACGAGCAGTACTTC

D gene: .
clone size: .
V gene: TRBV21-1
J gene: TRBJ2-2
CDR3 protein: CASSYWTSGSANTGELFF
CDR3 DNA: TGTGCCAGCAGCTATTGGACTAGCGGGAGTGCGAACACCGGGGAGCTGTTTTTT

D gene: TRBD2
clone size: .
V gene: TRBV7-2
J gene: TRBJ2-1
CDR3 protein: CASSLGSGRGFF
CDR3 DNA: TGTGCCAGCAGCTTAGGTAGCGGGAGGGGGTTCTTC

D gene: TRBD2
clone size: .
V gene: TRBV7-6
J gene: TRBJ2-1
CDR3 protein: CASSRGLAGGGSSYNEQFF
CDR3 DNA: TGTGCCAGCAGCCGGGGACTAGCGGGAGGGGGAAGCTCCTACAATGAGCAGTTCTTC

D gene: .
clone size: .
V gene: TRBV7-3
J gene: TRBJ2-3
CDR3 protein: CASSFGGSSTDTQYF
CDR3 DNA: TGTGCCAGCAGCTTCGGGGGTAGTAGCACAGATACGCAGTATTTT

D gene: .
clone size: once
V gene: TRBV2
J gene: TRBJ2-7
CDR3 protein: CASSEKDKPPF
CDR3 DNA: TGTGCCAGCAGTGAAAAAGACAAACCTCCATTC